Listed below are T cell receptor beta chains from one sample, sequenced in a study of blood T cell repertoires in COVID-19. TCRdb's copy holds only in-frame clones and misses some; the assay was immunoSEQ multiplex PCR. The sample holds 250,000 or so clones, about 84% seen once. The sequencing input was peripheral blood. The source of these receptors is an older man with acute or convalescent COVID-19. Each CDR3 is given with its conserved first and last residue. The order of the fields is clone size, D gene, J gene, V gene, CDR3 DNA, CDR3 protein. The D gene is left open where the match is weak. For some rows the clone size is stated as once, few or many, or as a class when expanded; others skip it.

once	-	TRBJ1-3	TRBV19	TGTGCCAGTAGTCAGACAGGCGGAAACACCATATATTTT	CASSQTGGNTIYF
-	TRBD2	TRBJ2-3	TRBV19	TGTGCCAGTAGTCTCAGCCTAGCGGGGGGCACAGATACGCAGTATTTT	CASSLSLAGGTDTQYF
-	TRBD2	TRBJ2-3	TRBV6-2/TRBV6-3	TGTGCCAGCAGCCCTCGAGCGGGGGGGCCGGTGGATACGCAGTATTTT	CASSPRAGGPVDTQYF
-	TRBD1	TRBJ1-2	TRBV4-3	TGCGCCAGCAGCCAAGCTGTTATGTCGGGACAGATTTATGGCTACACCTTC	CASSQAVMSGQIYGYTF
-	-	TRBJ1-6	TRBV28	TGTGCCAGCAGTTTATGGAGTAGCTCCTATAATTCACCCCTCCACTTT	CASSLWSSSYNSPLHF
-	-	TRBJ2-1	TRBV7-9	TGTGCCAGCAGCTTAGGAGACTTGGAGTTCTTC	CASSLGDLEFF
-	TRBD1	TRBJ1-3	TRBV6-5	TGTGCCAGCAGTTATGAGACAGGGAGAAACACCATATATTTT	CASSYETGRNTIYF
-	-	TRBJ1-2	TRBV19	TGTGCCAGTAGTATACCAAACAGACCTAACTATGGCTACACCTTC	CASSIPNRPNYGYTF
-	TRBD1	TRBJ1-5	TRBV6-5	TGTGCCAGCTCGGACAGGGGCCCCCTCGGGCCCCAGCATTTT	CASSDRGPLGPQHF
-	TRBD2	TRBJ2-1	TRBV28	TGTGCCAGCAGTCGCATTCCGGGACTAGCGGGAGACTCCTACAATGAGCAGTTCTTC	CASSRIPGLAGDSYNEQFF
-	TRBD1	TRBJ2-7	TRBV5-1	TGCGCCAGCAGCTTGGAGTCCCCTTCCGGGACAGCCACCTACGAGCAGTACTTC	CASSLESPSGTATYEQYF
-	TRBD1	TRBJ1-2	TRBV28	TGTGCCAGCACCATCGGGACAGGGGAAAATGGCTACACCTTC	CASTIGTGENGYTF
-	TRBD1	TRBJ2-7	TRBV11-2	TGTGCCAGCAGCCTCGACAGGGACTACGAGCAGTACTTC	CASSLDRDYEQYF
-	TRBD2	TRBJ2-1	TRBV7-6	TGTGCCAGCAGCTTAGGCCCTGTAATCGCGGGAGGTATAGAGCAGTTCTTC	CASSLGPVIAGGIEQFF
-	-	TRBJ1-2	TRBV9	TGTGCCAGCAGCGTAGGCAGAGGGCGCTATGGCTACACCTTC	CASSVGRGRYGYTF
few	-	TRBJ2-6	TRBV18	TGTGCCAGCTCAAGTCAAGGGAGCTCTGGGGCCAACGTCCTGACTTTC	CASSSQGSSGANVLTF
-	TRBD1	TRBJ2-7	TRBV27	TGTGCCAGCAGTTGGGGGACAGGGGGATCCTACGAGCAGTACTTC	CASSWGTGGSYEQYF
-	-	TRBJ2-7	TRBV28	TGTGCCAGCAGTTTAGTCGATCTCCTCCGGGAGCAGTACTTC	CASSLVDLLREQYF
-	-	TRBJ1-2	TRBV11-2	TGTGCCAGCAGTCACCACTTCGAGGGCTACACCTTC	CASSHHFEGYTF
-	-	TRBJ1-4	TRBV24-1	TGTGCCACCAGCAGGGCCTTTAACGAAAAACTGTTTTTT	CATSRAFNEKLFF
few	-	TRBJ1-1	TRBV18	TGTGCCAGCTCACCATCAGAAGGGGCGAACACTGAAGCTTTCTTT	CASSPSEGANTEAFF
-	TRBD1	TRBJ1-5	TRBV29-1	TGCAGCGTTGGGGGACAGGGGAATCAGCCCCAGCATTTT	CSVGGQGNQPQHF
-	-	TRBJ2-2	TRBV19	TGTGCCACTACGCCCCAACAGGGGAACACCGGGGAGCTGTTTTTT	CATTPQQGNTGELFF
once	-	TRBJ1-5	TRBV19	TGTGCCAGTAAACCTCGGGAGGGCTTAAGCAATCAGCCCCAGCATTTT	CASKPREGLSNQPQHF
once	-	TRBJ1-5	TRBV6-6	TGTGCCAGCAGTTACTCGAAGGGGGGGCAGGGGCAGCCCCAGCATTTT	CASSYSKGGQGQPQHF
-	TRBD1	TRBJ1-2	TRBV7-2	TGTGCCAGCAGGTTAACAGGGGTAGGCTACACCTTC	CASRLTGVGYTF
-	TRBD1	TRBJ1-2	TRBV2	TGTGCCAGCTCCGAGCGGGGACAGGGTGATTTCTATGGCTACACCTTC	CASSERGQGDFYGYTF
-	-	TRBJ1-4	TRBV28	TGTGCCAGCAGTAGCCCCCAGGGTAGCAAAGAAAAACTGTTTTTT	CASSSPQGSKEKLFF
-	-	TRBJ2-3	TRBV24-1	TGTGCCACCAGTGACGGCGGTACAGATACGCAGTATTTT	CATSDGGTDTQYF
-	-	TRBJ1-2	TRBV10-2	TGCGCCAGCAGCGCACAGGAGCAAAACTATGGCTACACCTTC	CASSAQEQNYGYTF
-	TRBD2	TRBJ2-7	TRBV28	TGTGCCAGCAGTATTCAACTAGCGGGAGACGAGCAGTACTTC	CASSIQLAGDEQYF
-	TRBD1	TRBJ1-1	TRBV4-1	TGCGCCAGCAGCCTACCGGGACAGGGCATGAACACTGAAGCTTTCTTT	CASSLPGQGMNTEAFF
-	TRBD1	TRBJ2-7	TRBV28	TGTGCCAGCAGTCACGGGACAGTTGGCGAGCAGTACTTC	CASSHGTVGEQYF
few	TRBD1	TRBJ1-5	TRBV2	TGTGCCAGCAACCCGGACAGGGTTAGCAATCAGCCCCAGCATTTT	CASNPDRVSNQPQHF
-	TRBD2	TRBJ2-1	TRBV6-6	TGTGCCAGCAGTCGGGAGCGGGGGCCGAGCTCCTACAATGAGCAGTTCTTC	CASSRERGPSSYNEQFF
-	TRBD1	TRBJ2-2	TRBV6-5	TGTGCCGGACGGGACAGGGATGGCGGGGAGCTGTTTTTT	CAGRDRDGGELFF
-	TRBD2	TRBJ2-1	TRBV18	TGTGCCAGCTCGCTGACTAGCGGGAGAGTAAATGAGCAGTTCTTC	CASSLTSGRVNEQFF
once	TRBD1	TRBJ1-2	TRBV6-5	TGTGCCAGCAGAGCCAACCTGGGACAGATCAAGCCCTACACCTTC	CASRANLGQIKPYTF
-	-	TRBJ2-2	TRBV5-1	TGCGCCAGCAGCTTCCAGGGGATTAACACCGGGGAGCTGTTTTTT	CASSFQGINTGELFF
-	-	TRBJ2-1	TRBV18	TGTGCCAGCTCACCACCGGGCGAGTCCTACTCCTACAATGAGCAGTTCTTC	CASSPPGESYSYNEQFF
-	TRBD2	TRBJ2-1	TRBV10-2	TGCGCCAGCAGTAAGGGACTAGCGGGGGGGCTAACATACAATGAGCAGTTCTTC	CASSKGLAGGLTYNEQFF
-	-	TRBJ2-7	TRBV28	TGTGCCAGCAGTGCCGGGTGGCTTACTACCTACGAGCAGTACTTC	CASSAGWLTTYEQYF
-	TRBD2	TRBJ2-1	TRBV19	TGTGCCAGTAACAGCGGGGGGCGCTACAATGAGCAGTTCTTC	CASNSGGRYNEQFF
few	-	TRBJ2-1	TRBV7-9	TGTGCCAGCAGCCCACGGACAGTATACAATGAGCAGTTCTTC	CASSPRTVYNEQFF
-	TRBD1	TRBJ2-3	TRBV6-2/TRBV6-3	TGTGCCAGCAGTTCAACAGGGGCGCCAGATACGCAGTATTTT	CASSSTGAPDTQYF
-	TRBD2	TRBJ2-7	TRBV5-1	TGCGCCAGCAGGCGGGGGATTATGGACGAGCAGTACTTC	CASRRGIMDEQYF